This paragraph covers one T cell receptor beta chain sequence. No antigen is known for it. Germline assignment: CDR1 MNHEY and CDR2 SMNVEV (reference sequence). The CDR3 runs to 15 residues. With 6 bases clipped from V and 2 bases from J, the junction kept 9 bases outside the gene matches. This entry belongs to a study of T-cell memory formation after mild COVID-19. Overall study findings and caveats: The finding that pre-infection memory included some responding clones suggested that cross-reactive memory joined.

MiXCR was run by TCRdb on the 5' RACE reads, yielding one entry per CDR3 protein. The sample carries about 440,000 distinct CDR3 sequences, 15% to 20% recorded once. The clonotype was recovered from an adult woman who had mild COVID-19 (a few samples of this study predate the infection). Cell type and time point are not known. This chain uses TRBV27 with TRBJ2-7, with 8 bases matching TRBD2. Sequenced: PBMCs or a T cell subset sorted from them (not recorded which). The CDR3 sequence is CASRQPGGGTYEQYF. The CDR3 DNA is TGTGCCAGCAGACAGCCGGGGGGGGGCACCTACGAGCAGTACTTC.